Ten or more counts support the clone carrying this TCR beta chain. Antigen specificity is unknown. In a library made to pick up alpha chains, this beta chain is a stray read with a size that means little. TCRdb recomputed calls from the 5' RACE reads with MiXCR, one row per CDR3 protein. The sample lists about 16,000 distinct CDR3 sequences; approximately 6.8% were seen once. These data come from a study of spatial heterogeneity in lung cancer. Looking at the study overall: Tumor-region counts of TCR transcripts tracked strongly with a T cell module score from matched bulk RNA-seq. Study-level findings and limits: Higher tumor mutation counts went along with higher counts of expanded intratumoral alpha and beta TCRs. Tallies of expanded TCRs, which were sorted into ubiquitous and regional groups, correlated with counts of ubiquitous and regional nonsynonymous mutations, respectively.

The time point: sample taken at primary tumor resection. The cohort: under 80 early-stage, untreated non-small cell lung cancer patients. Unsorted tumor, nontumor lung tissue or cryopreserved PBMC supplied the whole RNA. V lost 2 bases to trimming and J lost 7 bases, with 9 bases between them. The V gene's germline CDR1 is SEHNR and CDR2 FQNEAQ (reference sequence). This CDR3 comprises 13 residues. The chain joins TRBV7-9 to TRBJ1-5; D is ambiguous. The origin of this receptor is a female donor with early-stage non-small cell lung cancer. The sample in question was lung tumor tissue, obtained at surgery. CDR3 nucleotide sequence: TGTGCCAGCAGCTTATCCGGGGAGCAGCCCCAGCATTTT. This encodes CASSLSGEQPQHF.